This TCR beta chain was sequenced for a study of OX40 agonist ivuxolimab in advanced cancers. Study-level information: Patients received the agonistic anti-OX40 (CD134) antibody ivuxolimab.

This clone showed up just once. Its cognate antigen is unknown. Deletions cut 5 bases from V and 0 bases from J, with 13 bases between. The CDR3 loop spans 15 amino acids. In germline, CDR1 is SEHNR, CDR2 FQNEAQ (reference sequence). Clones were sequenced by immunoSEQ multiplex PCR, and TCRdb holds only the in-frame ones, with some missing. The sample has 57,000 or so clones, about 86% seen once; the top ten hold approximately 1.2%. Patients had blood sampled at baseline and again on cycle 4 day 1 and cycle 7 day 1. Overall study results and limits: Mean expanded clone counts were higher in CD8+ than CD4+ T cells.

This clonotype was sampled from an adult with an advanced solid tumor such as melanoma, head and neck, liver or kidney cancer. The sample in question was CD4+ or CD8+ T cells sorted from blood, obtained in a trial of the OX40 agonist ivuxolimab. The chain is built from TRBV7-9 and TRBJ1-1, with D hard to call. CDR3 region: CASSHLLTVNTEAFF. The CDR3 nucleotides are TGTGCCAGCAGCCACCTTCTGACTGTGAACACTGAAGCTTTCTTT.